These 18 T cell receptor beta chains came from one sample sequenced in a study of T cells in Graves' hyperthyroidism and ophthalmopathy. Template material for amplifying TCR beta CDR3 regions consisted of RNA transcripts. Using the HTBI primer set, a first-round RT-PCR was run on the TCR CDR3. TCRdb analysed the multiplex PCR reads with MiXCR anew, one entry per CDR3 protein. The data contain around 240,000 distinct CDR3 sequences, 13% to 15% of them seen just once; the ten biggest clones take up about 14%. Sequenced: blood. These TCRs come from a woman in her thirties or forties with Graves' hyperthyroidism that later progressed to Graves' ophthalmopathy.

This clonotype has a count of ten or more. The chain joins TRBV7-2 to TRBJ2-1; D not certain. The germline V gene has CDR1 SGHTA and CDR2 FQGNSA. V gave up 5 bases and J gave up 0 bases, with 14 bases separating them. The CDR3 length is 16 residues. The CDR3 DNA follows: TGTGCCAGCAGCGGCTGGGCGGAAAGCTCCTACAATGAGCAGTTCTTC. Translation: CASSGWAESSYNEQFF.

The chain links TRBV4-1 to TRBJ2-7, with 10 bases aligning to TRBD2. With V trimmed by 2 bases and J by 7 bases, 11 bases remained unmatched. The germline V gene has CDR1 MGHRA and CDR2 YSYEKL. CDR3 length: 16 residues. CDR3 loop: CASSQSIPGLASEQYF. CDR3 sequence (DNA): TGCGCCAGCAGCCAATCGATCCCGGGACTAGCGTCTGAGCAGTACTTC.

Ten or more counts support this clonotype. CDR3 region: CATWGPASNTEAFF. The CDR3, as DNA: TGTGCCACCTGGGGCCCGGCGAGTAACACTGAAGCTTTCTTT. The V call is TRBV28, the J call TRBJ1-1, with D perhaps TRBD1 (5 bases). Germline-derived CDR1 and CDR2 are MDHEN and SYDVKM. This CDR3 comprises 14 residues. Trimming removed 10 bases at V and 2 bases at J, with 17 bases between.

This clonotype was picked up many times. The chain employs TRBV20-1 and TRBJ2-2, with unresolved D. V lost 1 base, J lost 0 bases, and 21 bases lay in between. In germline, CDR1 is DFQATT, CDR2 SNEGSKA (reference sequence). CDR3 length equals 19 residues. The DNA of the CDR3 is TGCAGTGCTAGAGGTATCGCGGCACCAGTTGAATCGAACACCGGGGAGCTGTTTTTT. Translation gives CSARGIAAPVESNTGELFF.

In its sample, this clonotype was seen many times. The chain is built from TRBV6-1 and TRBJ1-2, with 10 bases that match TRBD1. The CDR3 runs to 14 residues. CDR1 and CDR2 (germline): MNHNS, SASEGT. With V trimmed by 7 bases and J by 5 bases, 7 bases remained unmatched. CDR3 region: CASTRGQGVYGYTF. CDR3 in DNA: TGTGCCAGCACTCGCGGACAGGGGGTTTATGGCTACACCTTC.

This clonotype was recorded at least ten times. The chain combines TRBV30 with TRBJ1-5; D not resolved. CDR3 length equals 13 residues. V lost 2 bases, J lost 3 bases, and 8 bases lay in between. The germline gives CDR1 GTSNPN, CDR2 SVGIG (reference sequence). The CDR3 nucleotides read TGTGCCTGGAGTACCACAGCCAATCAGCCCCAGCATTTT. It is translated as CAWSTTANQPQHF.

This clonotype was found a few times. The chain is built from TRBV20-1 and TRBJ2-2; possibly TRBD1 for D (6 bases). Germline V gene sequence: CDR1 DFQATT, CDR2 SNEGSKA (reference sequence). The CDR3 has 15 residues. The V gene lost 6 bases and the J gene lost 3 bases, with 17 bases spanning the gap. The CDR3 region has the DNA TGCAGTGCGCCTTCATACAGGGTGGACACCGGGGAGCTGTTTTTT. It encodes CSAPSYRVDTGELFF.

This clonotype showed up just a few times. The chain carries TRBV5-6 and TRBJ2-5; D is unclear. The CDR3 sequence is 17 residues long. Between the trimmed V and J ends, which lost 4 bases and 1 base, there was a span of 20 bases. Germline CDR1 is SGHDT and CDR2 is YYEEEE. The CDR3 loop is CASSITIGYTGQETQYF. CDR3 DNA: TGTGCCAGCAGCATCACTATAGGGTACACGGGCCAAGAGACCCAGTACTTC.

There are a few counts of this clonotype. This may be a read error, as it is one base from a much larger clone. The rearrangement links TRBV20-1 to TRBJ2-3, with D unresolved. This CDR3 has 17 amino acids. In germline, CDR1 is DFQATT, CDR2 SNEGSKA (reference sequence). In nucleotides, the CDR3 is TGCGGTGCTAAACCTGGGATTCACAATTCCGGCACAGATACGCAGTATTTT. This gives the protein CGAKPGIHNSGTDTQYF.

This clonotype was seen repeatedly, ten times or more. V is TRBV5-1 and J is TRBJ2-1; the match to TRBD2 covers 13 bases. CDR3 length equals 16 residues. The germline V gene has CDR1 SGHRS and CDR2 YFSETQ. After removal of 4 bases from V and 7 bases from J, the junction contained 8 bases not matched to a gene. The CDR3 nucleotides are TGCGCCAGCAGCGTACTAGCGGGAGGGCCGGGGAATGAGCAGTTCTTC. Translating it yields CASSVLAGGPGNEQFF.

This clonotype was detected ten times or more. This chain uses TRBV7-3 with TRBJ2-7, with 11 bases that match TRBD1. Per germline, CDR1 SGHTA and CDR2 FQGTGA. V was clipped by 5 bases and J by 3 bases; unmatched bases: 15. The CDR3 covers 18 residues. The CDR3: CASSGGGQGGREDYEQYF. The CDR3 nucleotides are TGTGCCAGCAGCGGGGGGGGACAGGGGGGCCGGGAGGACTACGAGCAGTACTTC.

The chain combines TRBV20-1 with TRBJ1-5; 7 bases map to TRBD1. V lost 5 bases, J lost 8 bases, and 12 bases stayed unmatched. CDR3 length: 14 amino acids. Germline loops: CDR1 DFQATT, CDR2 SNEGSKA (reference sequence). CDR3 nucleotide sequence: TGCAGTGCTCTTACAGGGGCCCTCGAAGAGCCCCAGCATTTT. The encoded protein is CSALTGALEEPQHF.

This clonotype was counted ten times or more. The chain uses TRBV20-1 and TRBJ1-1; 8 bases agree with TRBD1. J was trimmed by 0 bases and V by 2 bases; bases with no gene match: 2. Germline lookup yields CDR1 DFQATT and CDR2 SNEGSKA (reference sequence). The CDR3 totals 14 residues. CDR3 residues: CSARPGGMNTEAFF. CDR3 sequence (DNA): TGCAGTGCTAGACCAGGGGGCATGAACACTGAAGCTTTCTTT.

Many counts were recorded for this clonotype. This rearrangement joins TRBV6-1 to TRBJ1-2, with D perhaps matching TRBD1 (5 bases). CDR3 length: 12 amino acids. Trimming shortened V by 5 bases and J by 8 bases, and 12 bases separated the two germline ends. From germline, CDR1 is MNHNS and CDR2 SASEGT. CDR3 DNA: TGTGCCAGCAGTAGGGGCTCTGGAGGCTACACCTTC. Residues: CASSRGSGGYTF.

This clonotype was counted many times. The V and J genes are TRBV3-1 and TRBJ2-5; a possible D gene is TRBD2 (6 bases). The CDR3 has 14 residues. The germline gives CDR1 LGHDT, CDR2 YNNKEL (reference sequence). Trimming shortened V by 2 bases and J by 4 bases, and 11 bases separated the two germline ends. The CDR3 DNA reads as TGTGCCAGCAGCCAAACCGAGGAGGGAGAGACCCAGTACTTC. This codes for CASSQTEEGETQYF.

The chain links TRBV4-1 to TRBJ2-7, with TRBD2 as a possible D gene (5 bases). The CDR3 has 16 amino acids. Trimming took 1 base from V and 4 from J, leaving 17 bases between them. Germline loops: CDR1 MGHRA, CDR2 YSYEKL. CDR3 in amino acids: CASSQGKLADLYEQYF. As DNA, the CDR3 is TGCGCCAGCAGCCAAGGAAAGCTAGCAGATCTTTACGAGCAGTACTTC.

This clonotype was recorded many times. The chain couples TRBV20-1 to TRBJ1-1; D is undetermined. This CDR3 region has 13 residues. Germline V gene lookup returns CDR1 DFQATT and CDR2 SNEGSKA (reference sequence). Trimming stripped 4 bases from V and 0 bases from J, with 9 bases between. Here the CDR3 reads CSAIDLMNTEAFF. The CDR3 coding sequence is TGCAGTGCTATAGACCTCATGAACACTGAAGCTTTCTTT.

The chain couples TRBV20-1 to TRBJ2-3, with D unresolved. V was trimmed by 3 bases and J by 9 bases, leaving 7 bases between them. The CDR3 extends over 10 amino acids. Germline loops: CDR1 DFQATT, CDR2 SNEGSKA (reference sequence). CDR3 loop: CSASLGTQYF. Written as DNA, the CDR3 is TGCAGTGCTAGCCTCGGCACGCAGTATTTT.